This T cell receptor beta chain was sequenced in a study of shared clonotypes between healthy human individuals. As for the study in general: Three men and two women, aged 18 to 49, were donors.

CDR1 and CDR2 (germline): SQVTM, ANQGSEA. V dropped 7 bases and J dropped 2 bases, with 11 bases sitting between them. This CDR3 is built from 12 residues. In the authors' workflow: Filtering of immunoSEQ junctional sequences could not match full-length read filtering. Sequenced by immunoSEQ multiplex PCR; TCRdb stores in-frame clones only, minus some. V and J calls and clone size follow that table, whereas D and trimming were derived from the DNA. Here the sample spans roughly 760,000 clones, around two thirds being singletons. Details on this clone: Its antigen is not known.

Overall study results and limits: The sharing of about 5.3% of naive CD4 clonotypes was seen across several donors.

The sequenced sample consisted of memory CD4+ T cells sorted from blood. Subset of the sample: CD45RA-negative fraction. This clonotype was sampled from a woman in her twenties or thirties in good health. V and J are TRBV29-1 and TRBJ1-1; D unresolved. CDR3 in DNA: TGCAGCGCGGTCGGGAGAAACACTGAAGCTTTCTTT. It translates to CSAVGRNTEAFF.